The clone carrying this TCR beta chain was counted many times. The data were obtained in a study of low-dose radiotherapy and immunotherapy resistance in tumors. Study-level information: Doses of 0.5 Gy per fraction every 2 weeks, totaling 6.5 Gy, went to Cohort 1. A total of 13 Gy over 26 weeks was given to Cohort 2 as 1 Gy per fraction every two weeks. While receiving nivolumab 240 mg every two weeks, patients also received ipilimumab 1 mg/kg every six weeks, both intravenously.

First-strand cDNA used TRAV- and TRBV-specific primers, covering alpha and beta chains. TCRs were amplified for roughly 22 PCR cycles with a constant-region primer and V-primer adapter. TCRdb recomputed calls from the reads with MiXCR, one row per CDR3 protein. The table lists approximately 90,000 distinct CDR3 sequences, over 15% of them singletons. Described time point: before trial treatment. Low-dose radiotherapy and low-dose cyclophosphamide, together with aspirin, ipilimumab and nivolumab, were given to donors. The ends were cut back, 5 bases at V and 2 bases at J, with 16 bases in the middle. The CDR3 runs to 14 residues. Germline values: CDR1 GTSNPN, CDR2 SVGIG (reference sequence).

The chain recombines TRBV30 with TRBJ2-7; D is perhaps TRBD2 (6 bases). Sequenced material: PBMCs, taken before treatment. This TCR was recovered from a male donor with prostate cancer. The CDR3 spells CAWSPWGRPYEQYF. The CDR3 nucleotides read TGTGCCTGGTCGCCGTGGGGGAGGCCCTACGAGCAGTACTTC.